The rows below give T cell receptor beta chains drawn from one sample of a study of blood T cell repertoires in COVID-19. Repertoires were generated with immunoSEQ multiplex PCR, while TCRdb's copy carries only in-frame clones and drops some. The table records about 150,000 clones, approximately 77% of them present only once. The sequencing input was peripheral blood. These receptors were obtained from a woman aged 80 or over with active or convalescent COVID-19. CDR3s include the opening cysteine and the closing phenylalanine or tryptophan. Each record gives: J gene, clone size, V gene, D gene, CDR3 protein, CDR3 DNA. The D gene is left open where the match is weak. Not all rows give a size; the values are once, few, many and, for expanded clones, a class.

TRBJ1-2 . TRBV7-2 . CASSAVGGYGYTF TGTGCCAGCAGCGCGGTCGGGGGATATGGCTACACCTTC
TRBJ1-6 . TRBV25-1 TRBD1 CASKAGTGQRSPLHF TGTGCCAGCAAAGCCGGGACAGGTCAGCGCTCACCCCTCCACTTT
TRBJ1-1 few TRBV28 . CASSFSTEAFF TGTGCCAGCAGTTTTAGCACTGAAGCTTTCTTT
TRBJ1-6 . TRBV28 TRBD1 CASKGQGKSLHF TGTGCCAGCAAGGGACAGGGAAAGTCCCTCCACTTT
TRBJ2-3 . TRBV9 TRBD2 CASSVGAGGGTDTQYF TGTGCCAGCAGCGTAGGGGCGGGAGGGGGCACAGATACGCAGTATTTT
TRBJ2-1 . TRBV4-1 TRBD2 CASSQDRASGLGNEQFF TGCGCCAGCAGCCAAGATAGAGCTAGCGGGCTGGGAAATGAGCAGTTCTTC
TRBJ2-2 . TRBV27 TRBD1 CASSARGQDTGELFF TGTGCCAGCAGCGCCCGAGGACAGGACACCGGGGAGCTGTTTTTT
TRBJ1-5 . TRBV19 . CASSGRGELAQHF TGTGCCAGTAGTGGCAGGGGCGAATTGGCCCAGCATTTT
TRBJ1-4 . TRBV5-1 TRBD1 CASSWGQGDFREKLFF TGCGCCAGCAGCTGGGGACAGGGGGATTTTCGGGAAAAACTGTTTTTT
TRBJ2-2 . TRBV11-2 . CASSLDNLASFTGELFF TGTGCCAGCAGCTTAGATAACTTAGCGTCCTTCACCGGGGAGCTGTTTTTT
TRBJ1-4 . TRBV3-1/TRBV3-2 . CASSLIPGSEKLFF TGTGCCAGCAGCCTAATACCTGGGAGTGAAAAACTGTTTTTT
TRBJ2-7 . TRBV9 TRBD1 CASSAGQGYYEQYF TGTGCCAGCAGCGCAGGACAGGGGTACTACGAGCAGTACTTC
TRBJ1-2 . TRBV28 . CASSSGGYGYTF TGTGCCAGCAGTTCTGGGGGGTATGGCTACACCTTC
TRBJ2-5 . TRBV28 . CASNNHQGGAETQYF TGTGCCAGCAACAACCACCAGGGAGGCGCAGAGACCCAGTACTTC
TRBJ2-2 . TRBV27 TRBD2 CASSLTPRPAGGWTGELFF TGTGCCAGCAGTCTCACCCCCCGCCCGGCGGGGGGTTGGACGGGGGAGCTGTTTTTT
TRBJ1-2 . TRBV10-1 TRBD1 CAGPGQGVYGYTF TGCGCCGGACCGGGACAGGGTGTCTATGGCTACACCTTC
TRBJ2-5 . TRBV5-1 . CASSLVATETQYF TGCGCCAGCAGCTTGGTAGCAACTGAGACCCAGTACTTC
TRBJ2-5 . TRBV6-5 TRBD2 CASSLGLAEETQYF TGTGCCAGCAGTCTAGGACTAGCGGAAGAGACCCAGTACTTC
TRBJ2-3 . TRBV4-1 TRBD1 CASSHLRGRDSRTDTQYF TGCGCCAGCAGCCACCTCAGGGGGCGGGACTCGCGGACAGATACGCAGTATTTT
TRBJ1-1 once TRBV5-8 TRBD1 CASSMTGMATEAFF TGTGCCAGCAGCATGACAGGGATGGCCACTGAAGCTTTCTTT